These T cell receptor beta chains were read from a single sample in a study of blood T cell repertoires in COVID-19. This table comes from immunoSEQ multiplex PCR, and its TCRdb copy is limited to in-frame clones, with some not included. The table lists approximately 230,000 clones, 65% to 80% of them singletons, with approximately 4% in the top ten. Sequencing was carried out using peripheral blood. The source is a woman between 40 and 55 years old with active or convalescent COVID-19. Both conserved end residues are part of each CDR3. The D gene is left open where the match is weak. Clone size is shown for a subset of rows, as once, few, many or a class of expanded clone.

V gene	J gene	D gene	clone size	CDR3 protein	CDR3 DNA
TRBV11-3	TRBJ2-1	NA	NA	CASSLGGRPAFNEQFF	TGTGCCAGCAGCTTAGGAGGCCGCCCAGCTTTCAATGAGCAGTTCTTC
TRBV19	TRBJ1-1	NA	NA	CASSISGGENTEAFF	TGTGCCAGTAGTATCAGTGGAGGGGAGAACACTGAAGCTTTCTTT
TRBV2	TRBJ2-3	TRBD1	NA	CASSGTGGIDTQYF	TGTGCCAGCAGCGGGACAGGGGGCATAGATACGCAGTATTTT
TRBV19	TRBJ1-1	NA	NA	CASSIGWRGGTEAFF	TGTGCCAGTAGTATAGGATGGAGGGGAGGAACTGAAGCTTTCTTT
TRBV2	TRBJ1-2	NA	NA	CASSEARGTYGYTF	TGTGCCAGCAGTGAAGCACGAGGAACCTATGGCTACACCTTC
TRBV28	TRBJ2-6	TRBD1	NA	CASSLDRASGANVLTF	TGTGCCAGCAGTTTGGACAGGGCTTCTGGGGCCAACGTCCTGACTTTC
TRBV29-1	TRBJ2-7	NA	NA	CSVGVGESSYEQYF	TGCAGCGTCGGTGTTGGGGAGAGCTCCTACGAGCAGTACTTC
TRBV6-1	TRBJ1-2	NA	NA	CASSEFGGSGYTF	TGTGCCAGCAGTGAATTTGGTGGGAGTGGCTACACCTTC
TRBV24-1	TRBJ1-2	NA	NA	CATSDLSSTGTDGYTF	TGTGCCACCAGTGATCTTTCTTCGACCGGGACTGATGGCTACACCTTC
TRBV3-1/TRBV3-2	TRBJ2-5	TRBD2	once	CASSQKYLRLAGGETQYF	TGTGCCAGCAGCCAAAAGTATTTGCGGCTAGCGGGGGGAGAGACCCAGTACTTC
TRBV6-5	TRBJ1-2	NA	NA	CASSYQRTYGYTF	TGTGCCAGCAGTTACCAGCGGACCTATGGCTACACCTTC
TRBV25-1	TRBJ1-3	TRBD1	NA	CASSERDRARGNTIYF	TGTGCCAGCAGTGAACGGGACAGGGCCCGAGGAAACACCATATATTTT
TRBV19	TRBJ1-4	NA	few	CATSRAFGEKLFF	TGTGCCACAAGCAGGGCTTTCGGTGAAAAACTGTTTTTT
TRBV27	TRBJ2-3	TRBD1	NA	CASSRQGGTDTQYF	TGTGCCAGCAGTAGACAGGGTGGCACAGATACGCAGTATTTT
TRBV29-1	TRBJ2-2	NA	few	CSARIQGINTGELFF	TGCAGCGCCAGAATCCAGGGGATCAACACCGGGGAGCTGTTTTTT
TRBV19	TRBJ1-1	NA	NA	CASSIGGGGNTEAFF	TGTGCCAGTAGTATCGGTGGGGGAGGGAACACTGAAGCTTTCTTT
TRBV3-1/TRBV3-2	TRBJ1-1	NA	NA	CASSHWPGGGRMNTEAFF	TGTGCCAGCAGCCATTGGCCCGGGGGGGGGCGGATGAACACTGAAGCTTTCTTT
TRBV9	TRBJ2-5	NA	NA	CASSVDLSETQYF	TGTGCCAGCAGCGTAGATCTTTCAGAGACCCAGTACTTC
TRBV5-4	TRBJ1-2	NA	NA	CASSLERGEGYTF	TGTGCCAGCAGCTTGGAGAGAGGCGAAGGCTACACCTTC
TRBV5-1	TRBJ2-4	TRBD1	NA	CASSAGQGARRPSNIQYF	TGCGCCAGCAGCGCGGGACAGGGGGCGAGACGGCCATCAAACATTCAGTACTTC
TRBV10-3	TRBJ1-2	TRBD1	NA	CAISGGQGENYGYTF	TGTGCCATCAGTGGGGGACAGGGGGAAAACTATGGCTACACCTTC
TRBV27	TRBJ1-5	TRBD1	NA	CASSPTRTGFNQPQHF	TGTGCCAGCAGTCCTACCCGGACAGGCTTCAATCAGCCCCAGCATTTT
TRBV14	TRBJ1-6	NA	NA	CASSQGGPYNSPLHF	TGTGCCAGCAGCCAAGGAGGGCCCTATAATTCACCCCTCCACTTT
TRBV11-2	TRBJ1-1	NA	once	CASSLVAGTEAFF	TGTGCCAGCAGCTTAGTAGCGGGAACTGAAGCTTTCTTT
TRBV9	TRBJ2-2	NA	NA	CASSVPGVNTGELFF	TGTGCCAGCAGCGTACCAGGGGTCAACACCGGGGAGCTGTTTTTT
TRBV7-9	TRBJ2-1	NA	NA	CASSFPWTTGSSDEQFF	TGTGCCAGCAGCTTCCCCTGGACTACCGGATCCTCGGATGAGCAGTTCTTC
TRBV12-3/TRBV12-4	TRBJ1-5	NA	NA	CASSLMAQPQHF	TGTGCCAGCAGTTTAATGGCTCAGCCCCAGCATTTT
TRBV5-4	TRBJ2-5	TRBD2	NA	CASSSGLQETQYF	TGTGCCAGCAGCTCGGGACTACAAGAGACCCAGTACTTC
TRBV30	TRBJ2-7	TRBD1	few	CASNPGTGDSEQYF	TGTGCCTCAAATCCCGGGACAGGGGACTCCGAGCAGTACTTC
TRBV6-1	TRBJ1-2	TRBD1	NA	CASSETHQGDGYTF	TGTGCCAGCAGTGAAACTCACCAGGGGGATGGCTACACCTTC
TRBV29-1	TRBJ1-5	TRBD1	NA	CSVATGVNQPQHF	TGCAGCGTCGCGACAGGGGTGAATCAGCCCCAGCATTTT
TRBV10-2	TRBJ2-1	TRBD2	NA	CASRSFNLAGGPGEQFF	TGCGCCAGCAGATCCTTTAATCTAGCGGGGGGGCCCGGTGAGCAGTTCTTC
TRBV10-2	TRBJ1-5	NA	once	CASSATANQPQHF	TGCGCCAGCAGTGCAACAGCAAATCAGCCCCAGCATTTT
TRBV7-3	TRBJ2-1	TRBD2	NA	CASSLSGTSGSEQFF	TGTGCCAGCAGCTTAAGTGGGACTAGCGGAAGTGAGCAGTTCTTC
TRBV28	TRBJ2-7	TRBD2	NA	CASSLARGGYEQYF	TGTGCCAGCAGTTTGGCACGGGGGGGCTACGAGCAGTACTTC
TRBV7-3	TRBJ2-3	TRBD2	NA	CASSQASGGAASTDTQYF	TGTGCCAGCAGCCAAGCTAGCGGGGGGGCCGCTAGCACAGATACGCAGTATTTT
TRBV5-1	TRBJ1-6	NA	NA	CASSLGGLTNNSPLHF	TGCGCCAGCAGCCTGGGGGGGCTGACTAATAATTCACCCCTCCACTTT
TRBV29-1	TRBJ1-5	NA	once	CSVVLGRMGSNQPQHF	TGCAGCGTTGTATTAGGCAGGATGGGTAGCAATCAGCCCCAGCATTTT
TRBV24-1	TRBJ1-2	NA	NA	CATSDSRGRGYTF	TGTGCCACCAGTGATTCCAGGGGTCGGGGCTACACCTTC
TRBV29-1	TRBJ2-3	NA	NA	CSVEGGPGLTDTQYF	TGCAGCGTTGAAGGGGGCCCGGGCCTTACAGATACGCAGTATTTT
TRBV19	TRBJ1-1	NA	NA	CASDGRGDTEAFF	TGTGCCAGCGATGGAAGGGGCGACACTGAAGCTTTCTTT
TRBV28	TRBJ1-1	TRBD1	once	CASSLGTGGADTEAFF	TGTGCCAGCAGTTTAGGGACAGGGGGCGCCGACACTGAAGCTTTCTTT